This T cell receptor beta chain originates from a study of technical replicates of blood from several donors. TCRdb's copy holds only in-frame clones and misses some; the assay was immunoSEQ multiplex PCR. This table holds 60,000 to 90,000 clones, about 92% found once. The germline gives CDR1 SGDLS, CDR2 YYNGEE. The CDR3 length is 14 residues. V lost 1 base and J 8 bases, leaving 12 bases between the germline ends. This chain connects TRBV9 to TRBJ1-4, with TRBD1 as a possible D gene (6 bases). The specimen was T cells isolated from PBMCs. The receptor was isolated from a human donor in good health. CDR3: CASSVQGNGEKLFF. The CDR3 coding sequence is TGTGCCAGCAGCGTACAGGGGAATGGGGAAAAACTGTTTTTT.